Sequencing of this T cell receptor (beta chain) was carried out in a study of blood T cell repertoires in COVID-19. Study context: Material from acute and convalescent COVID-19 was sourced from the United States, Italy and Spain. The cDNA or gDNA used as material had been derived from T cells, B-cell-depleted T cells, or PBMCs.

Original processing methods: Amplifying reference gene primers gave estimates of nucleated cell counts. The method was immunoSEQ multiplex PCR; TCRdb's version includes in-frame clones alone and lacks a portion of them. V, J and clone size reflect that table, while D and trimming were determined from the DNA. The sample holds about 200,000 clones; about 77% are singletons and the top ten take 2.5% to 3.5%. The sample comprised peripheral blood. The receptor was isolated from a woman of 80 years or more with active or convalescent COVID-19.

CDR3 sequence (DNA): TGTGCCAGCAGCGAAGACTGGGTCGGGCAGCCCCAGCATTTT. It yields the protein CASSEDWVGQPQHF. The chain employs TRBV7-9 and TRBJ1-5; D remains ambiguous. CDR3 size: 14 residues. Germline CDR1 is SEHNR and CDR2 is FQNEAQ (reference sequence). The V gene lost 5 bases and the J gene lost 7 bases, with 15 bases spanning the gap.